This TCR beta chain is drawn from a study of early T cells in non-severe SARS-CoV-2 infection. The CDR3 is 14 residues long. Per germline, CDR1 LNHDA and CDR2 SQIVND (reference sequence). Trimming took 0 bases from V and 4 from J, leaving 9 bases between them. This clonotype turned up a few times. Its antigen is unknown. TCRdb analysed the 5' RACE reads with MiXCR anew, one entry per CDR3 protein. The profile shows 45,000 to 65,000 distinct CDR3 sequences, less than 9.5% of them singletons. The study's findings and limits: The VDJdb matching leaned toward anti-spike CD8 responses and overlooked private and CD4 specificities.

The chain links TRBV19 to TRBJ1-2, with unresolved D. The origin of this receptor is an adult who was a healthcare worker with PCR-confirmed SARS-CoV-2 infection or an uninfected control (not recorded which). Input material: whole blood. The CDR3 bases are TGTGCCAGTAGTATAGATCGCCAGTTCTATGGCTACACCTTC. Translating gives CASSIDRQFYGYTF.